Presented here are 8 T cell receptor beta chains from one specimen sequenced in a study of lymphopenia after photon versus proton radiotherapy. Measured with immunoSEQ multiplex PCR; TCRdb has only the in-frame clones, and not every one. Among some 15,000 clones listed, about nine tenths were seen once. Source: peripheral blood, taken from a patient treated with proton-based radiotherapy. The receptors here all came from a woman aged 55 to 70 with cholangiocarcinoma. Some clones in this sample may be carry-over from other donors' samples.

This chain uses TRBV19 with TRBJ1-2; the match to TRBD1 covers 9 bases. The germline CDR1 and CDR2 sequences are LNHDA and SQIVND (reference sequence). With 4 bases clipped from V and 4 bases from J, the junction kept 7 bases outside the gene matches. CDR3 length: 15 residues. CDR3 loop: CASSTDRGRAYGYTF. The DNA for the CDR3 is TGTGCCAGTAGTACGGACAGGGGCCGAGCCTATGGCTACACCTTC. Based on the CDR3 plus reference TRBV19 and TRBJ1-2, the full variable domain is DGGITQSPKYLFRKEGQNVTLSCEQNLNHDAMYWYRQDPGQGLRLIYYSQIVNDFQKGDIAEGYSVSREKKESFPLTVTSAQKNPTAFYLCASSTDRGRAYGYTFGSGTRLTVV.

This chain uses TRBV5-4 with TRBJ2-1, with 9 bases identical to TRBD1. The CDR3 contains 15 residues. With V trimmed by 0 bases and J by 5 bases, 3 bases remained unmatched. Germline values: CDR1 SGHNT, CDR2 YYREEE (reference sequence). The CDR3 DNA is TGTGCCAGCAGCTTGGAAGGGACAGGGAACAATGAGCAGTTCTTC. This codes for CASSLEGTGNNEQFF. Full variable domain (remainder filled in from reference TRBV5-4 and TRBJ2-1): ETGVTQSPTHLIKTRGQQVTLRCSSQSGHNTVSWYQQALGQGPQFIFQYYREEENGRGNFPPRFSGLQFPNYSSELNVNALELDDSALYLCASSLEGTGNNEQFFGPGTRLTVL.

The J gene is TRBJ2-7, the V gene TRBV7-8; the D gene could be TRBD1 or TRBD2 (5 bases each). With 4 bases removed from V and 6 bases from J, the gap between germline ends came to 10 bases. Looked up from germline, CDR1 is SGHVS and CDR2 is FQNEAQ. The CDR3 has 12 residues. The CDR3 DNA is TGTGCCAGCAGCTCCGGGACCTCCGAGCAGTACTTC. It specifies CASSSGTSEQYF.

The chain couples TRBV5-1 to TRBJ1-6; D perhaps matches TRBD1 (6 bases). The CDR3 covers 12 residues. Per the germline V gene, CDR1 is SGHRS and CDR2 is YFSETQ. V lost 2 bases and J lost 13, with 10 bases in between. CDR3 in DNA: TGCGCCAGCAGCTTTTACCAGGGGCCCCTCCACTTT. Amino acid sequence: CASSFYQGPLHF.

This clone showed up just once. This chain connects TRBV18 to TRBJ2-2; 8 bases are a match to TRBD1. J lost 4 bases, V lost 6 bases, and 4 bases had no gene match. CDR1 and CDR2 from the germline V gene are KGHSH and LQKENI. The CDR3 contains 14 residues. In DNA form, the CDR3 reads TGTGCCAGCTCCCTTCAGGGGGCCACCGGGGAGCTGTTTTTT. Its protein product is CASSLQGATGELFF.

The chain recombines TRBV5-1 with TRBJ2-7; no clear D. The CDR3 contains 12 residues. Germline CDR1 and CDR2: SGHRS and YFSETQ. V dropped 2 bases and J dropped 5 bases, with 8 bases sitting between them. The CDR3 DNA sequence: TGCGCCAGCAGCTTCCGGGCCCACGAGCAGTACTTC. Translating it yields CASSFRAHEQYF. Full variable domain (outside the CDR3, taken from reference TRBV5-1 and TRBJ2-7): KAGVTQTPRYLIKTRGQQVTLSCSPISGHRSVSWYQQTPGQGLQFLFEYFSETQRNKGNFPGRFSGRQFSNSRSEMNVSTLELGDSALYLCASSFRAHEQYFGPGTRLTVT.

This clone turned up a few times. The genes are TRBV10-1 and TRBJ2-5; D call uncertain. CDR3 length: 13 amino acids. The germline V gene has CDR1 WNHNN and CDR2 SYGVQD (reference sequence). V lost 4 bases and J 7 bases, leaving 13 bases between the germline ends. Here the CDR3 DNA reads TGCGCCAGCAGTGGGTCCGTTGTCGGGACCCAGTACTTC. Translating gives CASSGSVVGTQYF.

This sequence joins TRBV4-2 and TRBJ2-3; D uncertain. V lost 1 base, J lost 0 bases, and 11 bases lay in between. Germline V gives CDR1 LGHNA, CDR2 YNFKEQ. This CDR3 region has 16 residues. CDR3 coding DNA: TGTGCCAGCAGCCAAGGAGGCTCCCTCAGCACAGATACGCAGTATTTT. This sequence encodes CASSQGGSLSTDTQYF.